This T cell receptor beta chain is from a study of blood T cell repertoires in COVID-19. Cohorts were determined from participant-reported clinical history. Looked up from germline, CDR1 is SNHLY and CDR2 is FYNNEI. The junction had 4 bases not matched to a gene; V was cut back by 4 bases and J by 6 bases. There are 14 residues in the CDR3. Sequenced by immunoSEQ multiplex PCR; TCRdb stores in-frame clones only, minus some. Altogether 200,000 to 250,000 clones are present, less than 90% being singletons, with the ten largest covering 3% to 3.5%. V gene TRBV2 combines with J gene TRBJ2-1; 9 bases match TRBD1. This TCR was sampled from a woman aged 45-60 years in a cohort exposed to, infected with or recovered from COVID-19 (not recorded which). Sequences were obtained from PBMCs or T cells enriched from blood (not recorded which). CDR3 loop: CASSVGQGRNEQFF. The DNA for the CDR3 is TGTGCCAGCAGTGTGGGACAGGGACGCAATGAGCAGTTCTTC.